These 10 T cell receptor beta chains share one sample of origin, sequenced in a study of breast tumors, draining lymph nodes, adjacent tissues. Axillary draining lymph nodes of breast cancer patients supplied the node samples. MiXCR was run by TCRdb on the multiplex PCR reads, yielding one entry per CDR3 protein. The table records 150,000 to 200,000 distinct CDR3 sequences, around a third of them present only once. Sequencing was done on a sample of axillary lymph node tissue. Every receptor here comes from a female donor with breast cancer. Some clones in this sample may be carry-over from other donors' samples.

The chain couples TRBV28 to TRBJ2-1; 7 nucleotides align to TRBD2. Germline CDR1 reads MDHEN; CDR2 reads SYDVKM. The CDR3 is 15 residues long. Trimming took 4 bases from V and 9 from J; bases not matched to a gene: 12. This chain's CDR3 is CASSSLDPWGGEQFF. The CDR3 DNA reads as TGTGCCAGCAGTTCTCTGGACCCATGGGGGGGTGAGCAGTTCTTC. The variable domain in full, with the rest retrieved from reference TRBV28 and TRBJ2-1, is DVKVTQSSRYLVKRTGEKVFLECVQDMDHENMFWYRQDPGLGLRLIYFSYDVKMKEKGDIPEGYSVSREKKERFSLILESASTNQTSMYLCASSSLDPWGGEQFFGPGTRLTVL.

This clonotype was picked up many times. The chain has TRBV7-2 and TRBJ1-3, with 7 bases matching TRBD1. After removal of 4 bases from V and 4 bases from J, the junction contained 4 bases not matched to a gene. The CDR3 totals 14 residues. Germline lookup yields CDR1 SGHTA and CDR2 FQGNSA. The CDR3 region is CASSSQGGGNTIYF. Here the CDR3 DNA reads TGTGCCAGCAGCTCCCAGGGGGGAGGAAACACCATATATTTT.

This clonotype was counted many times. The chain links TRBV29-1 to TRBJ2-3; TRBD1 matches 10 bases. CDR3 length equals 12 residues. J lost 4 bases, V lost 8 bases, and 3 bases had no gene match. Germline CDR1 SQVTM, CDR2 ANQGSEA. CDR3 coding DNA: TGCAGCTCGGGACAGGGGTCAGATACGCAGTATTTT. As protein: CSSGQGSDTQYF.

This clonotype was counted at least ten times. DNA for the CDR3: TGTGCCTGGAGTGTACGAGGGACAGGGCGCTACGAGCAGTACTTC. Residues: CAWSVRGTGRYEQYF. The V call is TRBV30, the J call TRBJ2-7; 9 bases are a match to TRBD1. From germline, CDR1 is GTSNPN and CDR2 SVGIG (reference sequence). The CDR3 contains 15 residues. Losses at the gene ends were 0 bases for V and 3 bases for J; bases not matched to a gene: 6.

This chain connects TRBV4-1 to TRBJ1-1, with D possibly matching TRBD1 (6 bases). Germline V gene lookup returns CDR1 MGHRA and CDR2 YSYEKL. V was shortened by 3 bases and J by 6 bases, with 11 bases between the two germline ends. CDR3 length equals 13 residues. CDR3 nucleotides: TGCGCCAGCAGCCAGGTCGGGACACCTGAAGCTTTCTTT. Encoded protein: CASSQVGTPEAFF.

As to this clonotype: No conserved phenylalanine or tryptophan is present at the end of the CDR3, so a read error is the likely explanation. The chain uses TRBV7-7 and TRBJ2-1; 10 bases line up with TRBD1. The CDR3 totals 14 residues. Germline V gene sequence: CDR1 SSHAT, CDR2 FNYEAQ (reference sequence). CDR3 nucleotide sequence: TGTGCTGGCAGCCCGGGACAGGGGACCAATGAGCAGTTCCTC. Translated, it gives CAGSPGQGTNEQFL.

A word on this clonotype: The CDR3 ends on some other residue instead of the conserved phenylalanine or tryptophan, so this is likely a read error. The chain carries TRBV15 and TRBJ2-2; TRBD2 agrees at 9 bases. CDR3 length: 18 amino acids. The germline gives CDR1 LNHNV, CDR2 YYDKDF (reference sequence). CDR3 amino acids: CATSPRPLAGVRTGGLFL. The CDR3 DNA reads TGTGCCACCAGCCCGCGCCCCTTAGCGGGAGTAAGAACCGGGGGGCTGTTTCTT.

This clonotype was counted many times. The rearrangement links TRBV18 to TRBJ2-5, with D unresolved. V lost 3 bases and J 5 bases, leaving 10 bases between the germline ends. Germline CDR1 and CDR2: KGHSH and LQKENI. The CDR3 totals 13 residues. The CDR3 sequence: CASSPQFGETQYF. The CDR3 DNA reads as TGTGCCAGCTCACCTCAATTCGGGGAGACCCAGTACTTC.

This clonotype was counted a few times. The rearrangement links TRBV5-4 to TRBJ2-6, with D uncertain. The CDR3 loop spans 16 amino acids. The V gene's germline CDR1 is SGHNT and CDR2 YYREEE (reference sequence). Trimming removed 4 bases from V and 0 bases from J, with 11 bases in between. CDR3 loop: CASSPGLCSGANVLTF. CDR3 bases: TGTGCCAGCAGCCCCGGGCTGTGCTCTGGGGCCAACGTCCTGACTTTC.

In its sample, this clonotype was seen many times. The CDR3 region is CASSLLAGLNTGELFF. The CDR3 nucleotides are TGTGCCAGCAGTTTACTAGCGGGGCTGAACACCGGGGAGCTGTTTTTT. The chain recombines TRBV12-3 or TRBV12-4 with TRBJ2-2; 9 bases are a match to TRBD2. The V gene end was trimmed by 2 bases and the J gene end by 1 base; junction bases not matched to a gene: 2. CDR3 size: 16 residues.